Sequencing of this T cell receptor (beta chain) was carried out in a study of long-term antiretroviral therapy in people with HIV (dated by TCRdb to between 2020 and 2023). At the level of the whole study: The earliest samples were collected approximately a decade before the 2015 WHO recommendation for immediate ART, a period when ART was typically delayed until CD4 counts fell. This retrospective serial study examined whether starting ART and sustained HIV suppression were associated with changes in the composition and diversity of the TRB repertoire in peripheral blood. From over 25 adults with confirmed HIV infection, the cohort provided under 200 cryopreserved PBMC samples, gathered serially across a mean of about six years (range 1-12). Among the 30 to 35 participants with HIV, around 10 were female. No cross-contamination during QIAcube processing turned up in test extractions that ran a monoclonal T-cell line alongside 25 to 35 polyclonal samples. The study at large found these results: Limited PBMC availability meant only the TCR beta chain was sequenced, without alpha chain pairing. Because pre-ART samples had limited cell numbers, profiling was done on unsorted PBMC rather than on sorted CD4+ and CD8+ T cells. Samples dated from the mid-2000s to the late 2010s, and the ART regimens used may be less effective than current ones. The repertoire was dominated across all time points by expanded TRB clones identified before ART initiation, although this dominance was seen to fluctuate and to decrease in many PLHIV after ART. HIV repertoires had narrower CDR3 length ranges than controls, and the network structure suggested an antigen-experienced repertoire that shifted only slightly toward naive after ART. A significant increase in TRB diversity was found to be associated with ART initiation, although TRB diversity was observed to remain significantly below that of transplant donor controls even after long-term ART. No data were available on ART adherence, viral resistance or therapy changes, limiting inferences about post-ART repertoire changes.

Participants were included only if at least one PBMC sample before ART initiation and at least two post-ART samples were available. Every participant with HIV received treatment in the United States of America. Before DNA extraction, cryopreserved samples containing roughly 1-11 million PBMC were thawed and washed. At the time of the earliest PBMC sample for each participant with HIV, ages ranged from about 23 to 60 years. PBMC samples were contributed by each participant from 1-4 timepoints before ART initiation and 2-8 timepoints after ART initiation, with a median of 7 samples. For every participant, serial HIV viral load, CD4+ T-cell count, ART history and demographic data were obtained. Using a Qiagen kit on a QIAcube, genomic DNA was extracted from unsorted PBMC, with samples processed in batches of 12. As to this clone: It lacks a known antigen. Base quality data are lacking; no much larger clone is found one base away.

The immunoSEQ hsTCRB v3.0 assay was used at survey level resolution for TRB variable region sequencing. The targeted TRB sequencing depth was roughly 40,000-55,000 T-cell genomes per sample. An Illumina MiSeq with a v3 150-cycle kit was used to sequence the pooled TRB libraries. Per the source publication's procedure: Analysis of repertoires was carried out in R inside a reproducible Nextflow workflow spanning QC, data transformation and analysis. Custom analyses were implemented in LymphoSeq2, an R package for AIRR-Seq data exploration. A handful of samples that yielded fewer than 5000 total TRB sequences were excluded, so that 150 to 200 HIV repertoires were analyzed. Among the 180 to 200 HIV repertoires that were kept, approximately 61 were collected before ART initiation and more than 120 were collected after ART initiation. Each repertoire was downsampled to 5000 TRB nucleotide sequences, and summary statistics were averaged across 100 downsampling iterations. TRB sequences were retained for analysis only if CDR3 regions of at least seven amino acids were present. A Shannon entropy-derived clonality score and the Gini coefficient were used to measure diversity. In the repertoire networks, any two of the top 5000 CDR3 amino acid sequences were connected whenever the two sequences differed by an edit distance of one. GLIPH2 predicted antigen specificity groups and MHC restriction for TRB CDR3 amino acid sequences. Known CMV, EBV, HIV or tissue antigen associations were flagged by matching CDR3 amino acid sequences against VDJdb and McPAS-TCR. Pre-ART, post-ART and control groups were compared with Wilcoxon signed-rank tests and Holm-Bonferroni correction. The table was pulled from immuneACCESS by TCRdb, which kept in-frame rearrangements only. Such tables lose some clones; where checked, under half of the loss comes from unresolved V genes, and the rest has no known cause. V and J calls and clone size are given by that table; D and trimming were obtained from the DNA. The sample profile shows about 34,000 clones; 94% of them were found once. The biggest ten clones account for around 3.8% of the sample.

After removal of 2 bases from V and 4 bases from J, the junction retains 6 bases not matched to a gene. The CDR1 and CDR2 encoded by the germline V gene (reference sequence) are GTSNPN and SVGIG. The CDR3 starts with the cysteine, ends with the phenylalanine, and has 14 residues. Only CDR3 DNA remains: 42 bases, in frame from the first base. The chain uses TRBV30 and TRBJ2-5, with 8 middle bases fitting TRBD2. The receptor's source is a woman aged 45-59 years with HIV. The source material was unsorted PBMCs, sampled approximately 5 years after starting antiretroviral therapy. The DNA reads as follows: TGTGCCTGGAGTTACGGGGGGGCCGGAGAGACCCAGTACTTC. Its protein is CAWSYGGAGETQYF.